The 28 T cell receptor beta chains presented below share a single source sample, sequenced in a study of cytomegalovirus exposure and HLA in healthy donors. TCRdb's copy holds only in-frame clones and misses some; the assay was immunoSEQ multiplex PCR. Among around 60,000 clones, about 90% were seen once, and the ten largest hold about 1.2%. The sequenced sample consisted of PBMCs. These receptors were collected from a woman under 30 in good health and CMV-seronegative.

The V call is TRBV4-1, the J call TRBJ1-1; D is perhaps TRBD1 (5 bases). With 6 bases removed from V and 4 bases from J, the gap between germline ends came to 15 bases. The CDR3 is 14 amino acids. In germline, CDR1 is MGHRA, CDR2 YSYEKL. The CDR3 bases are TGCGCCAGCAGACGAGTCGGGGGGGGCACTGAAGCTTTCTTT. Encoded protein: CASRRVGGGTEAFF.

This clone has just one count. This chain uses TRBV6-5 with TRBJ2-7; D is perhaps TRBD1 (6 bases). The CDR3 loop spans 14 amino acids. The V end lost 0 bases, the J end lost 3 bases, and 9 bases lay between the germline ends. Germline-derived CDR1 and CDR2 are MNHEY and SVGAGI. The CDR3 spells CASSYSGHLYEQYF. The CDR3 DNA reads TGTGCCAGCAGTTACTCGGGACACCTCTACGAGCAGTACTTC.

The V and J genes are TRBV19 and TRBJ2-1, with TRBD2 matching 15 bases. CDR1 is LNHDA, CDR2 SQIVND, per germline (reference sequence). V lost 6 bases and J lost 7; bases outside the gene matches: 4. The CDR3 spans 15 residues. CDR3 sequence reads: CASSQGTSGRNEQFF. As DNA, the CDR3 is TGTGCCAGTAGCCAAGGGACTAGCGGGAGGAATGAGCAGTTCTTC.

The chain carries TRBV27 and TRBJ2-5; 8 nucleotides agree with TRBD2. Germline lookup yields CDR1 MNHEY and CDR2 SMNVEV (reference sequence). J gave up 0 bases and V 7 bases, and 10 bases lay outside the gene matches. The length of the CDR3 is 16 residues. CDR3 nucleotide sequence: TGTGCCAGCACCCAACTGGGAGCGGGAGACCAAGAGACCCAGTACTTC. It is translated as CASTQLGAGDQETQYF.

The chain couples TRBV4-1 to TRBJ1-4, with D possibly TRBD1 on 6 matching bases. V gave up 0 bases and J gave up 2 bases, with 13 bases separating them. This CDR3 has 17 residues. CDR1 and CDR2 (germline): MGHRA, YSYEKL. The CDR3 here is CASSQDEGGVTNEKLFF. In DNA, the CDR3 is TGCGCCAGCAGCCAAGATGAGGGGGGGGTTACTAATGAAAAACTGTTTTTT.

The chain recombines TRBV6-5 with TRBJ2-2, with D possibly being TRBD1 (7 bases). The CDR3 length is 14 residues. Per the germline V gene, CDR1 is MNHEY and CDR2 is SVGAGI. The V and J ends lost 7 bases and 6 bases respectively, with 15 bases between them. As DNA, the CDR3 is TGTGCCAGCAAACGGCGGGACAGCTCCGGGGAGCTGTTTTTT. It encodes CASKRRDSSGELFF.

The V call is TRBV27, the J call TRBJ2-7, with 8 bases identical to TRBD1. V lost 7 bases to trimming and J lost 6 bases; unmatched junction nucleotides: 17. Germline CDR1 is MNHEY and CDR2 is SMNVEV (reference sequence). This CDR3 is 16 amino acids long. CDR3 loop: CASTHEGAGGASEQYF. CDR3 bases: TGTGCCAGCACCCACGAGGGGGCAGGGGGCGCATCCGAGCAGTACTTC.

The chain has TRBV29-1 and TRBJ1-2; D is uncertain. In germline, CDR1 is SQVTM, CDR2 ANQGSEA. The CDR3 contains 11 residues. V gave up 0 bases and J gave up 4 bases, with 3 bases separating them. This CDR3 reads CSVEDLYGYTF. CDR3 DNA: TGCAGCGTTGAAGATCTCTATGGCTACACCTTC.

This sequence joins TRBV5-6 and TRBJ2-1; 10 bases match TRBD2. The CDR3 covers 17 residues. J gave up 8 bases and V 4 bases, and 15 bases lay outside the gene matches. Germline V lookup: CDR1 SGHDT, CDR2 YYEEEE. The CDR3 DNA reads TGTGCCAGCAGCCAAACCAGCGGGAGGGCCCTGATGGATGAGCAGTTCTTC. The encoded protein is CASSQTSGRALMDEQFF.

V and J are TRBV6-5 and TRBJ1-1, with 9 bases matching TRBD1. V shed 8 bases, J shed 1 base, and the junction held 8 bases outside the gene matches. Germline assignment: CDR1 MNHEY and CDR2 SVGAGI. The CDR3 runs 15 residues. The CDR3 here is CASHRDREANTEAFF. The CDR3 coding sequence is TGTGCCAGCCATAGGGACAGGGAGGCGAACACTGAAGCTTTCTTT.

This chain joins TRBV29-1 and TRBJ1-2; D remains ambiguous. The germline V gene encodes CDR1 SQVTM and CDR2 ANQGSEA. The CDR3 loop spans 15 amino acids. Trimming removed 4 bases at V and 2 bases at J, with 17 bases between. The CDR3, as DNA: TGCAGCGTTGGGTTTTCGGGGAAACCAAACTATGGCTACACCTTC. The encoded protein is CSVGFSGKPNYGYTF.

The chain has TRBV2 and TRBJ1-6; 7 bases match TRBD1. The CDR3 has 21 amino acids. Germline V gives CDR1 SNHLY, CDR2 FYNNEI. J gave up 0 bases and V 6 bases, and 20 bases lay outside the gene matches. This CDR3 is CASSAPPRDRTRSSYNSPLHF. The CDR3 region has the DNA TGTGCCAGCAGCGCCCCACCTAGGGACAGAACGAGAAGCTCCTATAATTCACCCCTCCACTTT.

The V gene is TRBV13, the J gene TRBJ1-2; D is uncertain. CDR3 size: 13 residues. The germline gives CDR1 PRHDT, CDR2 FYEKMQ (reference sequence). V was cut by 5 bases and J by 3 bases, with 10 bases left in between. The CDR3: CASSQFTDYGYTF. Written as DNA, the CDR3 is TGTGCCAGCAGCCAGTTCACCGACTATGGCTACACCTTC.

The chain combines TRBV5-1 with TRBJ2-3; 11 bases match TRBD1. The germline V gene has CDR1 SGHRS and CDR2 YFSETQ. Unmatched junction bases numbered 7, after V lost 2 bases and J lost 5 bases. This CDR3 has 16 amino acids. The CDR3 nucleotides are TGCGCCAGCAGCTTCGAAGGACAGGGGGCCATAGATACGCAGTATTTT. This sequence encodes CASSFEGQGAIDTQYF.

For this clone: A much more abundant neighbour one base away suggests this may be a read error. The chain couples TRBV28 to TRBJ1-1, with 7 bases that match TRBD1. V lost 2 bases and J lost 4; bases outside the gene matches: 1. Per germline, CDR1 MDHEN and CDR2 SYDVKM. This CDR3 region has 13 residues. As DNA, the CDR3 is TGTGCCAGCAGTTTAGCAGGGGGCACTGAAGCTTTCTTT. Protein sequence: CASSLAGGTEAFF.

The genes are TRBV11-3 and TRBJ2-3; no clear D. Trimming left V 1 base short and J 4 bases short, with 15 bases between. CDR1 is SGHNT and CDR2 is YENEEA in the germline V gene. This CDR3 comprises 16 residues. CDR3: CASSLAGSNGPDTQYF. The CDR3 DNA sequence: TGTGCCAGCAGCTTAGCGGGTAGCAACGGTCCAGATACGCAGTATTTT.

The chain carries TRBV6-4 and TRBJ1-1; D not certain. The CDR3 length is 18 residues. V lost 0 bases and J 3 bases, leaving 20 bases between the germline ends. Germline assignment: CDR1 MRHNA and CDR2 SNTAGT. CDR3 residues: CASSDSKPQLEHDTEAFF. DNA of the CDR3: TGTGCCAGCAGTGACTCGAAACCACAACTGGAGCACGACACTGAAGCTTTCTTT.

Only one count was recorded for this clone. The rearrangement joins TRBV29-1 to TRBJ2-1, with 8 bases identical to TRBD1. The CDR3 spans 14 residues. V lost 5 bases and J lost 7; bases outside the gene matches: 10. Germline V gene data show CDR1 as SQVTM and CDR2 as ANQGSEA. The CDR3 DNA is TGCAGCGTTCCCGGACAGGGAGATGAGAATGAGCAGTTCTTC. Translation: CSVPGQGDENEQFF.

The rearrangement uses TRBV21-1 and TRBJ2-1; the D call in the table, TRBD1, was not verified against the DNA. TRBV21-1 is termed a pseudogene. This CDR3 region has 14 residues. CDR3 bases: TGTGCCAGCGGGCCCAGGGGGCCCCTCAATGAGCAGTTCTTC. Its translation: CASGPRGPLNEQFF.

This chain connects TRBV6-1 to TRBJ1-5, with a tentative D call TRBD1 (5 bases). This CDR3 has 15 amino acids. V was pared by 5 bases and J by 0 bases, with 11 bases between. Looked up from germline, CDR1 is MNHNS and CDR2 is SASEGT. The CDR3 sequence is CASSQGDYSNQPQHF. The CDR3 coding sequence is TGTGCCAGCAGTCAAGGGGACTATAGCAATCAGCCCCAGCATTTT.

This sequence joins TRBV7-9 and TRBJ2-1, with 7 bases aligning to TRBD2. CDR1 SEHNR and CDR2 FQNEAQ come from the germline V gene (reference sequence). The CDR3 sequence is 15 residues long. V trimming: 1 base; J trimming: 0 bases; junction bases outside the gene matches: 0. The CDR3 sequence is CASSLGGGSYNEQFF. In DNA form, the CDR3 reads TGTGCCAGCAGCTTAGGGGGGGGCTCCTACAATGAGCAGTTCTTC.

The genes are TRBV10-3 and TRBJ2-3; 14 bases align to TRBD2. CDR3 length: 17 amino acids. Per germline, CDR1 ENHRY and CDR2 SYGVKD. Trimming took 2 bases from V and 3 from J; bases not matched to a gene: 4. CDR3 sequence (DNA): TGTGCCATCAGTGAGGCGACTAGCGGGAGGGGTACAGATACGCAGTATTTT. It yields the protein CAISEATSGRGTDTQYF.

The V call is TRBV4-1, the J call TRBJ1-2, with 10 bases fitting TRBD1. This CDR3 spans 16 amino acids. In germline, CDR1 is MGHRA, CDR2 YSYEKL. Unmatched junction bases numbered 7, after V lost 4 bases and J lost 2 bases. The chain's CDR3 is CASSPPGTGENYGYTF. CDR3 in DNA: TGCGCCAGCAGCCCACCGGGGACAGGGGAGAACTATGGCTACACCTTC.

The chain has TRBV6-6 and TRBJ2-7, with 8 bases matching TRBD1. The J segment lost 5 bases and the V segment lost 5 bases, leaving 11 bases of the junction unmatched. The CDR3 runs 15 residues. From germline, CDR1 is MNHNY and CDR2 SVGAGI (reference sequence). The CDR3 sequence is CASSTAPDRADEQYF. The CDR3 nucleotides read TGTGCCAGCAGTACCGCCCCGGACAGGGCCGACGAGCAGTACTTC.

The CDR3 region has the DNA TGTGCCAGCACCTTGGGAGGGGGGCCAACCTACGAGCAGTACTTC. Translation gives CASTLGGGPTYEQYF. The chain is built from TRBV7-2 and TRBJ2-7, with TRBD2 as a possible D gene (7 bases). The CDR3 is 15 residues long. Looked up from germline, CDR1 is SGHTA and CDR2 is FQGNSA. Trimming cost V 7 bases and J 2 bases, with 18 bases left between them.

The genes are TRBV27 and TRBJ2-6; D perhaps matches TRBD2 (5 bases). CDR1 and CDR2 from the germline V gene are MNHEY and SMNVEV (reference sequence). With 4 bases removed from V and 0 bases from J, the gap between germline ends came to 13 bases. This CDR3 comprises 17 residues. CDR3 coding DNA: TGTGCCAGCAGTTCCTACGGACTGACCTCTGGGGCCAACGTCCTGACTTTC. As protein: CASSSYGLTSGANVLTF.

This chain links TRBV27 with TRBJ2-7; 7 bases match TRBD1. The CDR3 consists of 12 residues. The germline V gene encodes CDR1 MNHEY and CDR2 SMNVEV (reference sequence). Trimming removed 3 bases from V and 5 bases from J; junction bases left unmatched: 1. The CDR3 loop is CASSFQGDEQYF. As DNA, the CDR3 is TGTGCCAGCAGTTTCCAGGGGGACGAGCAGTACTTC.

The chain employs TRBV27 and TRBJ1-2, with D possibly being TRBD1 (5 bases). The CDR3 totals 15 residues. Germline V gene data show CDR1 as MNHEY and CDR2 as SMNVEV (reference sequence). V was shortened by 3 bases and J by 0 bases, with 11 bases between the two germline ends. The CDR3 spells CASSLIQGANYGYTF. CDR3 nucleotide sequence: TGTGCCAGCAGTTTGATTCAGGGTGCTAACTATGGCTACACCTTC.